This is a list of T cell receptor beta chains from one sample in a study of cytomegalovirus exposure and HLA in healthy donors. Here immunoSEQ multiplex PCR was the method, and the copy in TCRdb shows in-frame clones only, minus some. The listing contains approximately 47,000 clones. The specimen was PBMCs. The receptors were gathered from a male donor in good health and CMV-seronegative. CDR3s include the opening cysteine and the closing phenylalanine or tryptophan. Each record gives: J gene, V gene, D gene, CDR3 protein, CDR3 DNA. A D gene is named only where the DNA matches it firmly.

J gene: TRBJ1-1
V gene: TRBV6-1
D gene: TRBD1
CDR3 protein: CASSERSRGQANTEAFF
CDR3 DNA: TGTGCCAGCAGTGAACGGTCCCGGGGACAGGCGAACACTGAAGCTTTCTTT

J gene: TRBJ1-6
V gene: TRBV6-5
D gene: NA
CDR3 protein: CASSYEGGAYNSPLHF
CDR3 DNA: TGTGCCAGCAGTTACGAGGGGGGGGCCTATAATTCACCCCTCCACTTT

J gene: TRBJ1-2
V gene: TRBV6-5
D gene: TRBD1
CDR3 protein: CASSRGQDYGYTF
CDR3 DNA: TGTGCCAGCAGTAGAGGACAGGACTATGGCTACACCTTC

J gene: TRBJ1-6
V gene: TRBV5-1
D gene: NA
CDR3 protein: CASRRSQGSNSPLHF
CDR3 DNA: TGCGCCAGCAGACGATCCCAGGGGAGTAATTCACCCCTCCACTTT

J gene: TRBJ1-1
V gene: TRBV5-1
D gene: NA
CDR3 protein: CASSLATGWSTEAFF
CDR3 DNA: TGCGCCAGCAGCTTGGCCACAGGTTGGAGCACTGAAGCTTTCTTT

J gene: TRBJ1-1
V gene: TRBV18
D gene: TRBD1
CDR3 protein: CASSPTGAMNTEAFF
CDR3 DNA: TGTGCCAGCTCACCAACAGGGGCCATGAACACTGAAGCTTTCTTT

J gene: TRBJ2-6
V gene: TRBV7-9
D gene: NA
CDR3 protein: CASSLGGHSGANVLTF
CDR3 DNA: TGTGCCAGCAGCTTAGGGGGACACTCTGGGGCCAACGTCCTGACTTTC

J gene: TRBJ1-2
V gene: TRBV4-2
D gene: NA
CDR3 protein: CASSPTGDAALHGYTF
CDR3 DNA: TGTGCCAGCAGCCCCACCGGTGACGCGGCCCTCCATGGCTACACCTTC

J gene: TRBJ1-1
V gene: TRBV15
D gene: NA
CDR3 protein: CATSRDGGDWAFF
CDR3 DNA: TGTGCCACCAGCAGAGATGGAGGGGATTGGGCTTTCTTT

J gene: TRBJ2-7
V gene: TRBV5-4
D gene: NA
CDR3 protein: CASSLWGRYEQYF
CDR3 DNA: TGTGCCAGCAGTCTGTGGGGCCGCTACGAGCAGTACTTC

J gene: TRBJ2-7
V gene: TRBV20-1
D gene: TRBD1
CDR3 protein: CSAGTGGEQYF
CDR3 DNA: TGCAGTGCCGGGACAGGAGGCGAGCAGTACTTC

J gene: TRBJ2-1
V gene: TRBV7-3
D gene: TRBD2
CDR3 protein: CASSLAGGVNEQFF
CDR3 DNA: TGTGCCAGCAGCTTAGCGGGGGGAGTGAATGAGCAGTTCTTC

J gene: TRBJ2-7
V gene: TRBV29-1
D gene: NA
CDR3 protein: CSVGARRDEQYF
CDR3 DNA: TGCAGCGTTGGGGCCAGGAGGGACGAGCAGTACTTC

J gene: TRBJ2-1
V gene: TRBV5-1
D gene: TRBD2
CDR3 protein: CASRLAGGLSSYNEQFF
CDR3 DNA: TGCGCCAGCAGGCTAGCGGGGGGGCTCTCGTCCTACAATGAGCAGTTCTTC

J gene: TRBJ2-7
V gene: TRBV5-1
D gene: TRBD1
CDR3 protein: CASSSSGTGVPEQYF
CDR3 DNA: TGCGCCAGCAGCTCATCAGGGACAGGGGTACCCGAGCAGTACTTC

J gene: TRBJ1-2
V gene: TRBV7-9
D gene: NA
CDR3 protein: CASSLGSGNYGYTF
CDR3 DNA: TGTGCCAGCAGCTTAGGTTCGGGGAACTATGGCTACACCTTC

J gene: TRBJ2-2
V gene: TRBV5-6
D gene: TRBD2
CDR3 protein: CASSPRTSGRELFF
CDR3 DNA: TGTGCCAGCAGCCCTCGGACTAGCGGGAGGGAGCTGTTTTTT

J gene: TRBJ1-2
V gene: TRBV6-5
D gene: TRBD1
CDR3 protein: CASRRDRDSSYTF
CDR3 DNA: TGTGCCAGCAGACGGGACAGGGATTCGAGCTACACCTTC

J gene: TRBJ1-2
V gene: TRBV4-1
D gene: TRBD1
CDR3 protein: CASSQDPGQAESYTF
CDR3 DNA: TGCGCCAGCAGCCAAGATCCCGGACAGGCCGAGAGCTACACCTTC

J gene: TRBJ2-5
V gene: TRBV7-2
D gene: NA
CDR3 protein: CASSTKQGIQETQYF
CDR3 DNA: TGTGCCAGCAGCACGAAGCAGGGTATCCAAGAGACCCAGTACTTC

J gene: TRBJ1-2
V gene: TRBV15
D gene: TRBD1
CDR3 protein: CATSRVGTGRDYGYTF
CDR3 DNA: TGTGCCACCAGCAGAGTCGGGACAGGGAGGGACTATGGCTACACCTTC

J gene: TRBJ1-1
V gene: TRBV6-6
D gene: NA
CDR3 protein: CASRFGSNTEAFF
CDR3 DNA: TGTGCCAGCCGATTCGGTTCGAACACTGAAGCTTTCTTT

J gene: TRBJ1-2
V gene: TRBV25-1
D gene: NA
CDR3 protein: CASSLTGRNGYTF
CDR3 DNA: TGTGCCAGCTCCCTTACAGGCAGGAACGGCTACACCTTC

J gene: TRBJ1-4
V gene: TRBV4-3
D gene: NA
CDR3 protein: CASSQEDRPLEKLFF
CDR3 DNA: TGCGCCAGCAGCCAAGAGGACAGACCACTAGAAAAACTGTTTTTT

J gene: TRBJ1-1
V gene: TRBV11-1
D gene: NA
CDR3 protein: CASSLVSGAVTEAFF
CDR3 DNA: TGTGCCAGCAGCTTAGTGTCAGGGGCGGTCACTGAAGCTTTCTTT

J gene: TRBJ1-2
V gene: TRBV11-2
D gene: TRBD1
CDR3 protein: CASSLGQGAHYGYTF
CDR3 DNA: TGTGCCAGCAGCTTAGGACAGGGGGCCCACTATGGCTACACCTTC

J gene: TRBJ2-5
V gene: TRBV5-6
D gene: TRBD2
CDR3 protein: CASSLHWSRGGAVQETQYF
CDR3 DNA: TGTGCCAGCAGCTTACATTGGTCGCGGGGAGGGGCCGTTCAAGAGACCCAGTACTTC

J gene: TRBJ2-3
V gene: TRBV29-1
D gene: NA
CDR3 protein: CSHSRADTQYF
CDR3 DNA: TGCAGCCATAGCCGGGCAGATACGCAGTATTTT

J gene: TRBJ1-2
V gene: TRBV4-1
D gene: TRBD1
CDR3 protein: CASSQGQGSNYGYTF
CDR3 DNA: TGCGCCAGCAGCCAGGGACAGGGGAGTAACTATGGCTACACCTTC

J gene: TRBJ1-1
V gene: TRBV5-1
D gene: NA
CDR3 protein: CASSLAGVYTEAFF
CDR3 DNA: TGCGCCAGCAGCTTGGCAGGGGTCTACACTGAAGCTTTCTTT

J gene: TRBJ1-2
V gene: TRBV6-5
D gene: TRBD1
CDR3 protein: CASSYRDRVSYGYTF
CDR3 DNA: TGTGCCAGCAGTTACCGGGACAGGGTGTCGTATGGCTACACCTTC

J gene: TRBJ1-5
V gene: TRBV19
D gene: NA
CDR3 protein: CASSDDRANQPQHF
CDR3 DNA: TGTGCCAGTAGTGATGACAGAGCGAATCAGCCCCAGCATTTT

J gene: TRBJ2-2
V gene: TRBV4-3
D gene: NA
CDR3 protein: CASSQDFQGLNTGELFF
CDR3 DNA: TGCGCCAGCAGCCAAGATTTTCAGGGGCTAAACACCGGGGAGCTGTTTTTT

J gene: TRBJ2-7
V gene: TRBV13
D gene: NA
CDR3 protein: CASSLSTVSSSYEQYF
CDR3 DNA: TGTGCCAGCAGCCTATCGACAGTCTCTAGCTCCTACGAGCAGTACTTC

J gene: TRBJ1-5
V gene: TRBV18
D gene: NA
CDR3 protein: CASSPPGNSNQHQHF
CDR3 DNA: TGTGCCAGCTCACCACCCGGGAATAGCAATCAGCACCAGCATTTT

J gene: TRBJ1-1
V gene: TRBV14
D gene: NA
CDR3 protein: CASSRTIQGLSEAFF
CDR3 DNA: TGTGCCAGCAGCCGCACGATCCAGGGATTAAGTGAAGCTTTCTTT

J gene: TRBJ2-1
V gene: TRBV6-5
D gene: NA
CDR3 protein: CASSGRDSDINEQFF
CDR3 DNA: TGTGCCAGCAGCGGCCGGGACTCCGACATTAATGAGCAGTTCTTC

J gene: TRBJ2-4
V gene: TRBV19
D gene: NA
CDR3 protein: CASSGWGTTSKNIQYF
CDR3 DNA: TGTGCCAGTAGTGGTTGGGGCACCACATCCAAAAACATTCAGTACTTC

J gene: TRBJ2-3
V gene: TRBV5-1
D gene: TRBD2
CDR3 protein: CASSTRRLAGGSRRADTQYF
CDR3 DNA: TGCGCCAGCAGCACAAGACGACTAGCGGGGGGGTCCCGTCGCGCAGATACGCAGTATTTT

J gene: TRBJ2-5
V gene: TRBV6-1
D gene: NA
CDR3 protein: CASSENSAGKETQYF
CDR3 DNA: TGTGCCAGCAGTGAAAACTCCGCGGGGAAAGAGACCCAGTACTTC

J gene: TRBJ2-1
V gene: TRBV5-4
D gene: TRBD2
CDR3 protein: CASSFTSGGGQFF
CDR3 DNA: TGTGCCAGCAGCTTCACTAGCGGGGGGGGGCAGTTCTTC

J gene: TRBJ1-4
V gene: TRBV7-6
D gene: TRBD1
CDR3 protein: CASSFAGTGVEKLFF
CDR3 DNA: TGTGCCAGCAGCTTTGCGGGGACAGGGGTCGAAAAACTGTTTTTT